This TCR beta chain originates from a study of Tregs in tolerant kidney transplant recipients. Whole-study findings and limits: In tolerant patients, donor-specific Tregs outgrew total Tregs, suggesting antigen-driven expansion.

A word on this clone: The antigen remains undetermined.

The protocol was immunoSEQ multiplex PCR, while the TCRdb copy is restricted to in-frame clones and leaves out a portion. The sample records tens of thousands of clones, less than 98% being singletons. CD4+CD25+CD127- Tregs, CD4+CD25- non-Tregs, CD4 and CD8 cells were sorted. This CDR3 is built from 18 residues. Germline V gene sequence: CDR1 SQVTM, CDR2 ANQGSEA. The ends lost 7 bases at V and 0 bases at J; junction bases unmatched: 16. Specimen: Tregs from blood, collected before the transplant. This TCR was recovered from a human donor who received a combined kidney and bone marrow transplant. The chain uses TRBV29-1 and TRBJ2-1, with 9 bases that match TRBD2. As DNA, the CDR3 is TGCAGCGCAACCATTAGAGCGGGGGGTCGAAGCTCCTACAATGAGCAGTTCTTC. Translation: CSATIRAGGRSSYNEQFF.